This T cell receptor beta chain was profiled in a study of cytomegalovirus exposure and HLA in healthy donors. General study points: The authors later linked a missense DCLRE1C variant to TCR beta V- and J-gene trimming.

In germline, CDR1 is LGHNA, CDR2 YSLEER. The CDR3 spans 16 residues. Trimming cost V 0 bases and J 2 bases, with 14 bases left between them. Worth noting for this clone: Its antigen remains unknown.

It was with 60 Vbeta and 13 Jbeta primers that the PCR ran. Profiling relied on immunoSEQ multiplex PCR, and the TCRdb table lists in-frame clones only, not all of them. This table has hundreds of thousands of clones, 60% to 80% appearing once. The source is a male donor in good health and CMV-seronegative. This rearrangement joins TRBV4-3 to TRBJ2-7, with D uncertain. The sequenced sample was PBMCs. The CDR3 spells CASSQDLGGTPYEQYF. The CDR3 DNA is TGCGCCAGCAGCCAAGATCTCGGCGGAACCCCCTACGAGCAGTACTTC.